This TCR beta chain originates from a study of tumor-infiltrating lymphocytes in primary liver carcinoma. This CDR3 is 14 amino acids long. Germline values: CDR1 SGHAT, CDR2 FQNNGV. Unsorted whole blood yielded the blood RNA, and germline DNA was also extracted. Note on this clonotype: An end of the junction does not agree with germline; a read error may underlie this.

Total RNA amounting to roughly 480 ng was the source from which TCR beta cDNA was made with a constant-region primer. Slightly modified ARM-PCR served as the procedure for the TCR beta libraries. These libraries came from three rounds of nested multiplex PCR. Amplification in the first two PCR rounds was performed using TRBV1-TRBV30 forward primers and a C-beta reverse primer for 10 cycles each. Each CDR3 protein gets one entry after TCRdb re-called the multiplex PCR reads with MiXCR. Of fewer than 350,000 distinct CDR3 sequences listed, about 60% are singletons. The sequence derives from a middle-aged man with primary liver carcinoma and hepatitis B virus infection. This chain uses TRBV11-2 with TRBJ1-2; D remains ambiguous. The specimen was peripheral blood. DNA for the CDR3: TGTGCCAGCAGCTTAGGCCCCTCGATTTATGTCTACATCTTC. It codes for CASSLGPSIYVYIF.